This T cell receptor (beta chain) was identified during a study of blood T cell repertoires in COVID-19. Background on the study: Some COVID-19 samples were acute and others convalescent; all came from the United States, Italy and Spain. From T cells, B-cell-depleted T cells, or PBMCs came the material, which was cDNA or gDNA.

Libraries were prepared by immunoSEQ multiplex PCR; TCRdb keeps only in-frame clonotypes and omits some of them. The sample has 60,000 or so clones; approximately 91% are singletons. The CDR3 totals 14 residues. CDR1 and CDR2 (germline): MDHEN, SYDVKM. The V gene lost 5 bases and the J gene lost 7 bases, with 12 bases spanning the gap. This rearrangement joins TRBV28 to TRBJ2-6, with D maybe TRBD1 (5 bases). The sample comprised peripheral blood. The TCR originated in a human donor in a cohort sampled during active COVID-19. CDR3 loop: CASSEIQGANVLTF. CDR3 coding DNA: TGTGCCAGCAGTGAGATCCAGGGCGCCAACGTCCTGACTTTC.